This TCR beta chain was captured in a study of graft-versus-host responses after intestinal transplantation. V was clipped by 1 base and J by 0 bases, with 14 bases between them. The CDR3 contains 17 residues. Germline V gene lookup returns CDR1 SGHTA and CDR2 FQGNSA. Clones were read by immunoSEQ multiplex PCR, and TCRdb kept only the in-frame ones, dropping some. Of around 20,000 clones in the sample, 90% were seen once. The source is a human patient who received an intestinal transplant, so some T cells may come from the graft donor. The chain links TRBV7-2 to TRBJ2-3; D remains ambiguous. Sequenced material: PBMCs, taken approximately 370 days after transplant. CDR3 sequence (DNA): TGTGCCAGCAGCTTAGGGACCCGGATTTCTAGCACAGATACGCAGTATTTT. This encodes CASSLGTRISSTDTQYF.